Shown below are 10 T cell receptor beta chains from a single sample sequenced in a study of beta chain features in type 1 diabetes. Their antigens are not known. Sequencing targeted expressed TCRB transcripts, as all isolated RNA had been reverse transcribed. Using immunoSEQ multiplex PCR, the repertoire was profiled, and TCRdb retains in-frame clones only, with some absent. The sample has 40,000 to 55,000 clones; around 40% are singletons. Study results and caveats: Across all four CD4+ subsets, people with type 1 diabetes showed modestly shorter TCRB CDR3s.

Sequencing was done on a sample of stem cell memory CD4+ T cells from blood. The origin of the receptors is a man under 40 with type 1 diabetes.

This clone was found a few times. This chain links TRBV6-4 with TRBJ2-1; 9 bases are shared with TRBD2. Germline lookup yields CDR1 MRHNA and CDR2 SNTAGT. The CDR3 has 12 amino acids. J lost 9 bases, V lost 8 bases, and 5 bases had no gene match. CDR3 bases: TGTGCCAGCGGAGCGGGAGGAGCTGAGCAGTTCTTC. It specifies CASGAGGAEQFF.

This chain uses TRBV6-1 with TRBJ2-1, with 11 bases matching TRBD2. The germline CDR1 and CDR2 sequences are MNHNS and SASEGT. The CDR3 totals 20 residues. J gave up 4 bases and V 1 base, and 15 bases lay outside the gene matches. CDR3 sequence (DNA): TGTGCCAGCAGTGAAGGCCCTAGCGGGAGGCGGTCGGGTGGGTACAATGAGCAGTTCTTC. Protein product: CASSEGPSGRRSGGYNEQFF.

The genes are TRBV27 and TRBJ1-4; perhaps TRBD1 as D (5 bases). CDR3 length: 14 amino acids. Trimming cost V 6 bases and J 3 bases, with 11 bases left between them. Germline values: CDR1 MNHEY, CDR2 SMNVEV (reference sequence). CDR3 nucleotide sequence: TGTGCCAGCAGATTGCAGGGTTCTAATGAAAAACTGTTTTTT. This codes for CASRLQGSNEKLFF.

V is TRBV30 and J is TRBJ2-1, with TRBD2 matching over 7 bases. The V and J ends lost 5 bases and 9 bases, in that order; junction bases with no gene match: 7. CDR3 size: 12 residues. Germline CDR1 is GTSNPN and CDR2 is SVGIG (reference sequence). The CDR3 is CAWGRAPTEQFF. CDR3 coding DNA: TGTGCCTGGGGGAGGGCACCCACTGAGCAGTTCTTC.

This sequence joins TRBV29-1 and TRBJ2-1, with 11 bases aligning to TRBD2. V dropped 3 bases and J dropped 8; count of bases not matched to a gene: 6. The CDR3 is 14 amino acids. CDR1 and CDR2 (germline): SQVTM, ANQGSEA. CDR3 residues: CSVERLAGLDEQFF. The DNA for the CDR3 is TGCAGCGTTGAGAGACTAGCGGGATTAGATGAGCAGTTCTTC.

This clone was counted a few times. The V and J genes are TRBV9 and TRBJ2-1; no definite D call. CDR1 is SGDLS, CDR2 YYNGEE, per germline. The CDR3 totals 15 residues. V lost 2 bases, J lost 3 bases, and 12 bases lay in between. CDR3 in amino acids: CASSVSSRFYNEQFF. The CDR3 DNA reads as TGTGCCAGCAGCGTCTCTTCGCGGTTCTACAATGAGCAGTTCTTC.

The chain combines TRBV7-3 with TRBJ2-5; D perhaps matches TRBD2 (6 bases). Trimming removed 5 bases from V and 1 base from J, with 20 bases in between. Germline-derived CDR1 and CDR2 are SGHTA and FQGTGA. This CDR3 comprises 17 residues. This CDR3 reads CASSHIGGLRGQETQYF. Written as DNA, the CDR3 is TGTGCCAGCAGCCATATAGGCGGATTGCGGGGCCAAGAGACCCAGTACTTC.

This clone was observed a handful of times. The chain is built from TRBV20-1 and TRBJ2-1, with D hard to call. The CDR3 is 11 residues long. V dropped 2 bases and J dropped 8 bases, with 7 bases sitting between them. Germline CDR1 reads DFQATT; CDR2 reads SNEGSKA (reference sequence). The CDR3: CSARPVYEQFF. The CDR3 DNA sequence: TGCAGTGCTAGACCTGTCTATGAGCAGTTCTTC.

CDR3 protein: CASSFDRELINEQFF. CDR3 nucleotide sequence: TGTGCCAGCAGCTTTGACAGGGAGTTAATCAATGAGCAGTTCTTC. V gene TRBV9 combines with J gene TRBJ2-1; 7 bases map to TRBD1. The J segment lost 6 bases and the V segment lost 4 bases, leaving 10 bases of the junction unmatched. In germline, CDR1 is SGDLS, CDR2 YYNGEE. The CDR3 totals 15 residues.

V is TRBV4-1 and J is TRBJ2-7; D might be TRBD2 (5 bases). Germline V CDR1 and CDR2: MGHRA, YSYEKL. V lost 1 base and J 2 bases, leaving 24 bases between the germline ends. This CDR3 contains 19 residues. The CDR3 nucleotides read TGCGCCAGCAGCCAAGTAGGTGGTAGGGAGCGGAAGAAACCCTACGAGCAGTACTTC. Translated: CASSQVGGRERKKPYEQYF.